The 25 T cell receptor beta chains reported below all come from one sample, sequenced in a study of blood T cell repertoires in COVID-19. Profiling relied on immunoSEQ multiplex PCR, and the TCRdb table lists in-frame clones only, not all of them. In the table there are about 310,000 clones, around 87% of which are singletons. Sequenced sample: peripheral blood. These receptors were taken from a woman between 50 and 59 years old who had recovered from COVID-19.

CDR3 coding DNA: TGTGCCAGCCGGACAGGGGACACCGGGGAGCTGTTTTTT. The encoded protein is CASRTGDTGELFF. The chain recombines TRBV12-3 or TRBV12-4 with TRBJ2-2, with 9 bases aligning to TRBD1. Unmatched junction bases numbered 1, after V lost 8 bases and J lost 3 bases. The CDR3 consists of 13 residues.

V is TRBV7-8 and J is TRBJ1-2; 8 bases are a match to TRBD1. V shed 2 bases and J 8 bases; nucleotides not matched to a gene: 7. The CDR3 has 14 residues. Germline V CDR1 and CDR2: SGHVS, FQNEAQ. The CDR3 sequence: CASSLSETGVGYTF. Written as DNA, the CDR3 is TGTGCCAGCAGCTTATCCGAGACAGGGGTCGGCTACACCTTC.

The genes are TRBV28 and TRBJ1-2; D is perhaps TRBD1 (5 bases). Germline V gene lookup returns CDR1 MDHEN and CDR2 SYDVKM. The length of the CDR3 is 13 residues. V lost 3 bases and J 5 bases, leaving 10 bases between the germline ends. The CDR3 coding sequence is TGTGCCAGCAGTTTCCGACGACAGTATGGCTACACCTTC. Translating it yields CASSFRRQYGYTF.

The genes are TRBV28 and TRBJ2-3, with 9 positions matching TRBD1. The junction had 8 bases not matched to a gene; V was cut back by 7 bases and J by 0 bases. This CDR3 has 16 residues. CDR1 is MDHEN, CDR2 SYDVKM, per germline. The DNA of the CDR3 is TGTGCCAGCAAGAGGACAGGGGCCATCAGCACAGATACGCAGTATTTT. Its protein is CASKRTGAISTDTQYF.

At least ten counts were recorded for this clone. The chain couples TRBV6-2 or TRBV6-3 to TRBJ2-1; 12 bases are shared with TRBD2. Losses at the gene ends were 2 bases for V and 4 bases for J; bases not matched to a gene: 0. This CDR3 comprises 15 residues. Germline V gene data show CDR1 as MNHEY and CDR2 as SVGEGT. CDR3 in amino acids: CASSYLAGGYNEQFF. The CDR3 coding sequence is TGTGCCAGCAGTTACCTAGCGGGAGGGTACAATGAGCAGTTCTTC.

The rearrangement links TRBV19 to TRBJ1-4; D remains unclear. Trimming left V 5 bases short and J 6 bases short, with 16 bases between. Germline CDR1 and CDR2: LNHDA and SQIVND (reference sequence). The CDR3 is made up of 15 amino acids. CDR3 in DNA: TGTGCCAGTAGTGATTACCCGGGATATGATGAAAAACTGTTTTTT. Protein sequence: CASSDYPGYDEKLFF.

The V call is TRBV11-2, the J call TRBJ2-1; no firm D call. V was cut by 1 base and J by 6 bases, with 13 bases left in between. Germline values: CDR1 SGHAT, CDR2 FQNNGV. CDR3 length equals 15 residues. The CDR3, as DNA: TGTGCCAGCAGCTTAGTCGTAGTTCTTGGCAATGAGCAGTTCTTC. Amino acids: CASSLVVVLGNEQFF.

CDR3 in amino acids: CASSSWDTADEKLFF. The CDR3 nucleotides read TGTGCCAGCAGCTCCTGGGACACTGCCGATGAAAAACTGTTTTTT. The chain combines TRBV11-2 with TRBJ1-4, with D maybe TRBD1 (6 bases). CDR3 length equals 15 residues. The germline V and J ends were trimmed by 4 bases and 6 bases, with 15 bases remaining between them. Germline-derived CDR1 and CDR2 are SGHAT and FQNNGV.

The CDR3 sequence: CASSLDGQETQYF. As DNA, the CDR3 is TGTGCCAGCAGCTTAGACGGTCAAGAGACCCAGTACTTC. This chain connects TRBV11-3 to TRBJ2-5; no clear D gene. V was trimmed by 0 bases and J by 2 bases, leaving 4 bases between them. Germline CDR1 SGHNT, CDR2 YENEEA. CDR3 size: 13 residues. Full variable domain (outside the CDR3, taken from reference TRBV11-3 and TRBJ2-5): EAGVVQSPRYKIIEKKQPVAFWCNPISGHNTLYWYLQNLGQGPELLIRYENEEAVDDSQLPKDRFSAERLKGVDSTLKIQPAELGDSAVYLCASSLDGQETQYFGPGTRLLVL.

This chain connects TRBV3-1 (or the pseudogene TRBV3-2) to TRBJ2-7, with TRBD2 identical over 11 bases. Germline CDR1 reads LGHDT; CDR2 reads YNNKEL (reference sequence). The CDR3 totals 16 residues. J gave up 3 bases and V 2 bases, and 6 bases lay outside the gene matches. The CDR3 coding sequence is TGTGCCAGCAGCCAATCGACTAGCGGGGCCCGCTACGAGCAGTACTTC. Translating gives CASSQSTSGARYEQYF.

This chain uses TRBV6-5 with TRBJ1-1; possibly TRBD1 for D (6 bases). V was pared by 7 bases and J by 10 bases, with 19 bases between. The CDR3 covers 13 residues. Germline V CDR1 and CDR2: MNHEY, SVGAGI. The CDR3 DNA is TGTGCCAGCACCCCAGGGGAGAATTTCCGAGCTTTCTTT. This sequence encodes CASTPGENFRAFF.

This clone was recorded once. V usage is TRBV5-1 and J usage is TRBJ1-2; D uncertain. The CDR3 is 14 residues long. V shed 0 bases and J shed 6 bases, with 12 bases lying between them. The germline V gene encodes CDR1 SGHRS and CDR2 YFSETQ. The CDR3 DNA reads as TGCGCCAGCAGCTTGGGCCCAAGCGAAGATGGCTACACCTTC. This encodes CASSLGPSEDGYTF.

The CDR3 spells CAWSFQGAGEQYF. CDR3 nucleotide sequence: TGTGCCTGGAGTTTTCAGGGGGCCGGCGAGCAGTACTTC. The V call is TRBV30, the J call TRBJ2-7, with 8 bases aligning to TRBD1. This CDR3 is built from 13 residues. Germline V gene sequence: CDR1 GTSNPN, CDR2 SVGIG (reference sequence). Losses at the gene ends were 2 bases for V and 6 bases for J; bases not matched to a gene: 6.

The chain employs TRBV9 and TRBJ1-2; D not resolved. In germline, CDR1 is SGDLS, CDR2 YYNGEE. Trimming pared 0 bases from V and 4 bases from J, leaving 10 bases between. CDR3 length equals 14 residues. The CDR3 bases are TGTGCCAGCAGCGTAGGTCCACTAAGCTATGGCTACACCTTC. Translated: CASSVGPLSYGYTF.

The genes are TRBV7-9 and TRBJ1-2, with a possible D match to TRBD1 (6 bases). The CDR3 totals 13 residues. Germline loops: CDR1 SEHNR, CDR2 FQNEAQ (reference sequence). V lost 6 bases to trimming and J lost 4 bases, with 12 bases between them. The CDR3 DNA reads as TGTGCCAGCAGGCCAGTACAGGGCTATGGCTACACCTTC. Amino acid sequence: CASRPVQGYGYTF.

The sample holds one count of this clone. This rearrangement joins TRBV7-5 to TRBJ1-2; TRBD1 reflects the table's D call only, with no check against the DNA. TRBV7-5 corresponds to a pseudogene. The CDR3 runs to 16 residues. CDR3 region: CARSFGGLPLGYGYTF. Written as DNA, the CDR3 is TGTGCCAGAAGCTTTGGGGGCCTACCACTGGGCTATGGCTACACCTTC.

This clone was seen once. CDR3 bases: TGTGCCAGCAGTGAAAGGCGGGCGAACACCGGGGAGCTGTTTTTT. It translates to CASSERRANTGELFF. This sequence joins TRBV2 and TRBJ2-2, with D perhaps TRBD2 (5 bases). The ends were cut back, 2 bases at V and 0 bases at J, with 7 bases in the middle. This CDR3 comprises 15 residues. Per germline, CDR1 SNHLY and CDR2 FYNNEI.

The chain joins TRBV6-2 or TRBV6-3 to TRBJ2-7; 13 bases line up with TRBD2. J lost 1 base, V lost 6 bases, and 12 bases had no gene match. Germline CDR1 MNHEY, CDR2 SVGEGT. CDR3 length equals 18 residues. CDR3 residues: CASSRKVILAGGSYEQYF. DNA of the CDR3: TGTGCCAGCAGCCGAAAGGTGATACTAGCGGGAGGGTCCTACGAGCAGTACTTC.

The chain links TRBV7-3 to TRBJ2-5, with 11 bases identical to TRBD2. V shed 3 bases and J 5 bases; nucleotides not matched to a gene: 11. Germline values: CDR1 SGHTA, CDR2 FQGTGA. This CDR3 is built from 17 residues. CDR3 protein: CASSFRLAGGSLETQYF. The CDR3, as DNA: TGTGCCAGCAGCTTCCGGCTAGCGGGAGGATCTTTGGAGACCCAGTACTTC.

The gene calls are TRBV7-2 and TRBJ2-5, with 8 nucleotides matching TRBD2. Germline V CDR1 and CDR2: SGHTA, FQGNSA. The CDR3 totals 16 residues. The V segment lost 5 bases and the J segment 5 bases; nucleotides outside the gene matches: 13. CDR3 region: CASSRSTSGPGETQYF. CDR3 DNA: TGTGCCAGCAGCCGTTCAACTAGCGGTCCAGGGGAGACCCAGTACTTC.

The V gene is TRBV2, the J gene TRBJ2-2; TRBD2 aligns across 12 bases. The V gene end was trimmed by 8 bases and the J gene end by 4 bases; junction bases not matched to a gene: 5. This CDR3 is 15 amino acids long. Germline values: CDR1 SNHLY, CDR2 FYNNEI. This chain's CDR3 is CASQKGLAGTGELFF. The CDR3 region has the DNA TGTGCCAGCCAGAAGGGACTAGCGGGCACCGGGGAGCTGTTTTTT.

This chain joins TRBV21-1 and TRBJ2-5; the table's D call, TRBD2, has no DNA check behind it. TRBV21-1 is noted as a pseudogene. There are 12 residues in the CDR3. In DNA, the CDR3 is TGTGCCAGCAAGGGGAGGGACGAGACCCAGTACTTC. It encodes CASKGRDETQYF.

This clone was recorded only once. V usage is TRBV24-1 and J usage is TRBJ1-2; no clear D gene. Per the germline V gene, CDR1 is KGHDR and CDR2 is SFDVKD. Trimming left V 3 bases short and J 3 bases short, with 10 bases between. The CDR3 contains 14 residues. Here the CDR3 DNA reads TGTGCCACCAGTGATACAGACATGGACTATGGCTACACCTTC. It specifies CATSDTDMDYGYTF.

This chain connects TRBV28 to TRBJ2-7; the D gene is possibly TRBD2 (5 bases). CDR1 and CDR2 (germline): MDHEN, SYDVKM. CDR3 length: 14 residues. With 8 bases removed from V and 3 bases from J, the gap between germline ends came to 17 bases. For the CDR3, the DNA is TGTGCCAGCGTCGGGGTCGGTACTTACTACGAGCAGTACTTC. Its translation: CASVGVGTYYEQYF. The full variable domain, in which reference TRBV28 and TRBJ2-7 provide the parts outside the CDR3, is DVKVTQSSRYLVKRTGEKVFLECVQDMDHENMFWYRQDPGLGLRLIYFSYDVKMKEKGDIPEGYSVSREKKERFSLILESASTNQTSMYLCASVGVGTYYEQYFGPGTRLTVT.

V gene TRBV5-1 combines with J gene TRBJ1-1; D perhaps matches TRBD1 (5 bases). V was cut by 0 bases and J by 4 bases, with 10 bases left in between. This CDR3 spans 14 amino acids. Germline V lookup: CDR1 SGHRS, CDR2 YFSETQ. CDR3 residues: CASSLGDSGTEAFF. CDR3 bases: TGCGCCAGCAGCTTGGGGGACTCCGGCACTGAAGCTTTCTTT.